These 25 T cell receptor beta chains were all obtained from the same sample, sequenced in a study of early T cells in non-severe SARS-CoV-2 infection. One entry per CDR3 protein, called by TCRdb with MiXCR from the 5' RACE reads. The sample yields 70,000 to 75,000 distinct CDR3 sequences, around 10% seen once. Source material: whole blood. The receptors originated from an adult who was a healthcare worker with PCR-confirmed SARS-CoV-2 infection or an uninfected control (not recorded which).

V usage is TRBV12-3 or TRBV12-4 and J usage is TRBJ1-4; D gene ambiguous. There are 11 residues in the CDR3. Trimming left V 6 bases short and J 13 bases short, with 12 bases between. The CDR3 region has the DNA TGTGCCAGCAGCTCTGGGCTGAGACTGTTTTTT. Its translation is CASSSGLRLFF.

The chain uses TRBV7-9 and TRBJ2-2; D perhaps matches TRBD2 (6 bases). The CDR3 has 12 residues. Trimming stripped 11 bases from V and 4 bases from J, with 11 bases between. CDR1 is SEHNR, CDR2 FQNEAQ, per germline (reference sequence). The CDR3 nucleotides read TGTGCCGCGGGAAGGACCACCGGGGAGCTGTTTTTT. Residues: CAAGRTTGELFF.

This clonotype came up a few times. J is TRBJ2-5 and V is TRBV10-3; 7 nucleotides match TRBD1. V gave up 4 bases and J gave up 5 bases; unmatched junction bases: 13. Germline V gene sequence: CDR1 ENHRY, CDR2 SYGVKD. The CDR3 length is 16 residues. The CDR3 DNA reads as TGTGCCATCAGTGCCTCCTCCTCGACAGGGTGGGAGACCCAGTACTTC. Its protein product is CAISASSSTGWETQYF.

The DNA of the CDR3 is TGTGCCAGTAGTTCGAGGGGGTTGTTTACCTACGAGCAGTACTTC. Protein sequence: CASSSRGLFTYEQYF. The V call is TRBV19, the J call TRBJ2-7, with D possibly being TRBD1 (6 bases). CDR1 LNHDA and CDR2 SQIVND come from the germline V gene (reference sequence). V lost 5 bases, J lost 2 bases, and 16 bases lay in between. The length of the CDR3 is 15 residues.

This clonotype was counted many times. The genes are TRBV7-2 and TRBJ2-6; 10 bases are a match to TRBD1. Germline lookup yields CDR1 SGHTA and CDR2 FQGNSA. V lost 1 base to trimming and J lost 0 bases; unmatched junction nucleotides: 3. The CDR3 sequence is 18 residues long. In DNA form, the CDR3 reads TGTGCCAGCAGCTTAGGGACAGGGGGTAACTCTGGGGCCAACGTCCTGACTTTC. This translates into CASSLGTGGNSGANVLTF. The full variable domain, with the rest looked up from reference TRBV7-2 and TRBJ2-6, is GAGVSQSPSNKVTEKGKDVELRCDPISGHTALYWYRQSLGQGLEFLIYFQGNSAPDKSGLPSDRFSAERTGGSVSTLTIQRTQQEDSAVYLCASSLGTGGNSGANVLTFGAGSRLTVL.

This clonotype occurred a few times. This CDR3 reads CASSLAGQAKNIQYF. CDR3 DNA sequence: TGCGCCAGCAGCTTGGCCGGACAAGCCAAAAACATTCAGTACTTC. The chain joins TRBV5-1 to TRBJ2-4; D possibly corresponds to TRBD1 (5 bases). V lost 0 bases, J lost 0 bases, and 7 bases lay in between. Germline V gene lookup returns CDR1 SGHRS and CDR2 YFSETQ. The CDR3 extends over 15 amino acids.

This clonotype was picked up a small number of times. V gene TRBV6-6 combines with J gene TRBJ2-7; the D is unclear. With 5 bases removed from V and 3 bases from J, the gap between germline ends came to 11 bases. CDR3 size: 13 residues. Germline CDR1 and CDR2: MNHNY and SVGAGI (reference sequence). The CDR3: CASSIFHLYEQYF. DNA for the CDR3: TGTGCCAGCAGTATCTTCCACCTCTACGAGCAGTACTTC.

The chain employs TRBV5-1 and TRBJ1-1; TRBD1 might be the D (6 bases). Germline V CDR1 and CDR2: SGHRS, YFSETQ. The V and J ends lost 4 bases and 3 bases respectively, with 16 bases between them. The CDR3 is made up of 15 amino acids. CDR3 DNA: TGCGCCAGCAGCCCGCGGGGGCGGCCGGACACTGAAGCTTTCTTT. Amino acid sequence: CASSPRGRPDTEAFF.

The chain employs TRBV11-2 and TRBJ2-3; TRBD2 agrees at 10 bases. CDR1 and CDR2 (germline): SGHAT, FQNNGV. V was clipped by 1 base and J by 3 bases; unmatched bases: 4. The CDR3 length is 16 residues. The CDR3 reads CASSLGGTSVTDTQYF. CDR3 DNA sequence: TGTGCCAGCAGCTTAGGTGGGACTAGCGTTACAGATACGCAGTATTTT.

This chain links TRBV6-6 with TRBJ2-5; TRBD1 is a possible D gene (6 bases). This CDR3 has 13 residues. Germline V gene data show CDR1 as MNHNY and CDR2 as SVGAGI (reference sequence). Trimming shortened V by 8 bases and J by 4 bases, and 14 bases separated the two germline ends. CDR3: CASSLFRGETQYF. The CDR3 DNA reads TGTGCCAGCTCCCTCTTCAGGGGAGAGACCCAGTACTTC.

There are a few counts of this clonotype. This rearrangement joins TRBV4-1 to TRBJ1-6, with 7 positions matching TRBD1. The ends lost 4 bases at V and 5 bases at J; junction bases unmatched: 2. The CDR3 contains 14 residues. Per germline, CDR1 MGHRA and CDR2 YSYEKL. The CDR3 here is CASSLGQNNSPLHF. The CDR3 DNA follows: TGCGCCAGCAGCCTGGGACAGAATAATTCACCCCTCCACTTT.

A few counts support this clonotype. At one end, the junction sequence differs from germline, possibly due to a read error. This chain links TRBV9 with TRBJ2-3; D is undetermined. CDR3 size: 12 residues. Germline values: CDR1 SGDLS, CDR2 YYNGEE. The CDR3 region is CASSVSTDTLYF. CDR3 nucleotide sequence: TGTGCCAGCAGCGTCAGCACAGATACGCTGTATTTT. Combining the CDR3 with reference TRBV9 and TRBJ2-3 gives the whole variable domain DSGVTQTPKHLITATGQRVTLRCSPRSGDLSVYWYQQSLDQGLQFLIQYYNGEERAKGNILERFSAQQFPDLHSELNLSSLELGDSALYFCASSVSTDTLYFGPGTRLTVL.

This clonotype appeared many times. The chain has TRBV6-2 or TRBV6-3 and TRBJ1-5, with unresolved D. This CDR3 region has 12 residues. V dropped 6 bases and J dropped 3 bases, with 6 bases sitting between them. Germline V gives CDR1 MNHEY, CDR2 SVGEGT. In nucleotides, the CDR3 is TGTGCCAGCAGCCGGATCAATCAGCCCCAGCATTTT. Translation: CASSRINQPQHF.

The V gene is TRBV6-5, the J gene TRBJ2-2, with 10 bases that match TRBD2. Germline V CDR1 and CDR2: MNHEY, SVGAGI. CDR3 size: 15 residues. V lost 6 bases to trimming and J lost 1 base; unmatched junction nucleotides: 2. The CDR3 reads CASRRLAGNTGELFF. The CDR3 DNA reads TGTGCCAGCAGACGACTAGCGGGGAACACCGGGGAGCTGTTTTTT.

The chain has TRBV5-6 and TRBJ2-2, with D perhaps matching TRBD1 (5 bases). The germline V gene has CDR1 SGHDT and CDR2 YYEEEE. The CDR3 covers 15 residues. V was pared by 4 bases and J by 5 bases, with 15 bases between. The CDR3 reads CASSEITGPTGELFF. The DNA of the CDR3 is TGTGCCAGCAGCGAGATAACAGGTCCAACCGGGGAGCTGTTTTTT. Together with reference TRBV5-6 and TRBJ2-2, the CDR3 gives the full variable domain: DAGVTQSPTHLIKTRGQQVTLRCSPKSGHDTVSWYQQALGQGPQFIFQYYEEEERQRGNFPDRFSGHQFPNYSSELNVNALLLGDSALYLCASSEITGPTGELFFGEGSRLTVL.

In DNA, the CDR3 is TGTGCCAGCAGCTCACCCACCGGGACAAGCTCCTACAATGAGCAGTTCTTC. Its protein is CASSSPTGTSSYNEQFF. The chain carries TRBV7-9 and TRBJ2-1; a possible D gene is TRBD1 (6 bases). This CDR3 contains 17 residues. Germline CDR1 is SEHNR and CDR2 is FQNEAQ (reference sequence). The V end lost 4 bases, the J end lost 0 bases, and 16 bases lay between the germline ends.

This clonotype turned up a few times. The rearrangement links TRBV3-1 to TRBJ2-2; the match to TRBD2 covers 11 bases. Germline V gene sequence: CDR1 LGHDT, CDR2 YNNKEL (reference sequence). The CDR3 extends over 21 amino acids. J lost 1 base, V lost 0 bases, and 13 bases had no gene match. In nucleotides, the CDR3 is TGTGCCAGCAGCCAAGAATTTCCGAAGACTAGCGGGGCTGTGAACACCGGGGAGCTGTTTTTT. Its protein product is CASSQEFPKTSGAVNTGELFF.

This clonotype occurred a few times. The genes are TRBV7-2 and TRBJ2-7; D is unresolved. The CDR3 loop spans 14 amino acids. Germline CDR1 is SGHTA and CDR2 is FQGNSA. V lost 2 bases and J lost 1, with 9 bases in between. The CDR3 region has the DNA TGTGCCAGCAGCTTATCTATGGTTTCCTACGAGCAGTACTTC. Its translation is CASSLSMVSYEQYF.

The sample holds one count of this clonotype. This chain links TRBV4-1 with TRBJ2-1, with no clear D. The CDR3 loop spans 15 amino acids. CDR1 is MGHRA, CDR2 YSYEKL, per germline. V was cut by 3 bases and J by 3 bases, with 12 bases left in between. The CDR3 region has the DNA TGCGCCAGCAGCCAGGGAAAGTCCCTCTACAATGAGCAGTTCTTC. This sequence encodes CASSQGKSLYNEQFF.

The chain combines TRBV7-8 with TRBJ1-4; 8 bases agree with TRBD1. The length of the CDR3 is 14 residues. The germline V gene has CDR1 SGHVS and CDR2 FQNEAQ. V gave up 5 bases and J gave up 8 bases; unmatched junction bases: 7. CDR3 region: CASSPQGAGEKLFF. CDR3 nucleotides: TGTGCCAGCAGCCCCCAGGGGGCTGGGGAAAAACTGTTTTTT.

This clonotype occurred many times. The chain joins TRBV11-2 to TRBJ2-5; 10 bases are a match to TRBD2. Germline V gene sequence: CDR1 SGHAT, CDR2 FQNNGV. Unmatched junction bases numbered 9, after V lost 5 bases and J lost 3 bases. The CDR3 is made up of 16 amino acids. The CDR3 coding sequence is TGTGCCAGCAGCCCAAGAGCGCTAGCGGGGGAAGAGACCCAGTACTTC. Translating gives CASSPRALAGEETQYF.

DNA of the CDR3: TGCAGCGCTGGACCCAGACCACGGGGAAGCTCCTACAATGAGCAGTTCTTC. Its protein is CSAGPRPRGSSYNEQFF. This rearrangement joins TRBV29-1 to TRBJ2-1; a weak D match, TRBD2 (5 bases). The length of the CDR3 is 17 residues. Trimming left V 7 bases short and J 0 bases short, with 22 bases between. CDR1 SQVTM and CDR2 ANQGSEA come from the germline V gene.

This clonotype was seen only a few times. CDR3 bases: TGTGCCAGCAGCCAAGGAGATACGCAGTATTTT. Translation gives CASSQGDTQYF. V usage is TRBV3-1 and J usage is TRBJ2-3, with unresolved D. The germline CDR1 and CDR2 sequences are LGHDT and YNNKEL (reference sequence). This CDR3 has 11 residues. Trimming removed 1 base from V and 5 bases from J, with 1 base in between.

This clonotype was found many times. The V and J genes are TRBV12-3 or TRBV12-4 and TRBJ2-3; D is possibly TRBD1 (5 bases). The CDR3 runs 15 residues. The V gene lost 5 bases and the J gene lost 2 bases, with 14 bases spanning the gap. CDR3 in DNA: TGTGCCAGCAGTCTTAAGGGGTCTTACACAGATACGCAGTATTTT. The encoded protein is CASSLKGSYTDTQYF.

V usage is TRBV2 and J usage is TRBJ2-2, with TRBD1 matching over 8 bases. J gave up 5 bases and V 7 bases, and 9 bases lay outside the gene matches. Germline CDR1 is SNHLY and CDR2 is FYNNEI. This CDR3 is built from 15 residues. In nucleotides, the CDR3 is TGTGCCAGCAAGTTGGAGACAGGGGAAACCGGGGAGCTGTTTTTT. This sequence encodes CASKLETGETGELFF.